Below, 2 T cell receptor beta chains from the same sample are listed, as sequenced in a study of T-cell memory formation after mild COVID-19. A single record per CDR3 protein comes from TCRdb applying MiXCR to the 5' RACE reads. The sample gives roughly 220,000 distinct CDR3 sequences, over 7.5% of which show up once; 3.5% is in the top ten. The sample taken for sequencing was PBMCs or a T cell subset sorted from them (not recorded which). The receptors were sampled from a man between 18 and 29 years old who had mild COVID-19 (a few samples of this study predate the infection). Cell type and time point are not known.

In this sample, this clonotype turned up many times. This chain joins TRBV19 and TRBJ1-5; D perhaps matches TRBD1 (5 bases). The CDR3 sequence is 13 residues long. V was cut by 3 bases and J by 6 bases, with 9 bases left in between. The germline V gene encodes CDR1 LNHDA and CDR2 SQIVND (reference sequence). In DNA form, the CDR3 reads TGTGCCAGTAGTATGAGCAGGGCTCAGCCCCAGCATTTT. Translating it yields CASSMSRAQPQHF.

There are a few counts of this clonotype. V and J are TRBV25-1 and TRBJ2-3, with a possible D match to TRBD2 (6 bases). With 1 base removed from V and 0 bases from J, the gap between germline ends came to 11 bases. Germline loops: CDR1 MGHDK, CDR2 SYGVNS. The length of the CDR3 is 16 residues. The DNA for the CDR3 is TGTGCCAGCAGTGAATGGGCGGGATTTAGCACAGATACGCAGTATTTT. Amino acid sequence: CASSEWAGFSTDTQYF.